The sequence of this TCR beta chain was determined in a study of massively parallel sequencing of T cell beta chains (dated by TCRdb to between 2009 and 2010). Concerning the study at large: Human TCR beta CDR3 diversity in peripheral blood was profiled using 5'-RACE, Illumina short-read sequencing and a dedicated short-read assembly strategy.

The run used an Illumina Genome Analyzer II. A RACE product of about 520 bp was obtained after two rounds of nested PCR with TRBC1/TRBC2-specific primers and was gel-purified. To give RACE a 5' anchor, first-strand cDNA synthesis used a TRBC-specific primer together with a template-switching oligonucleotide. Since the RACE amplicon was too long to sequence directly with short reads, the amplicon was concatemerized by ligation and then sheared by sonication. PAGE was used to isolate a size fraction of 100 to 300 bp, and that fraction then underwent shotgun sequencing on the Illumina platform. In separate sequencing runs on an Illumina GAII, 18.8 million 36-nt reads and 21.7 million 50-nt single-end reads were generated. Turning to the authors' computational methods: Assembly of the roughly 41 million pooled reads was done with iSSAKE, using the parameters -m 15, -o 2 and -r 0.7. De novo CDR3 beta assemblies were seeded by reads aligning to the ends of Ensembl TRBV gene predictions that carried unmatched junctional bases. Rather than raw read depth, the number of matching assembled contigs was used to estimate clonotype abundance. After about 2,100 (roughly 5.9%) of the assembled clonotypes were removed for having in-frame stop codons, approximately 35,000 productive clonotypes remained. Of the roughly 280 unique TCR sequences obtained by Sanger sequencing of cloned RACE products, nearly 70% were also present in the Illumina assembly. Starting from the raw public reads, TCRdb applied fastp trimming at Q25, assembled clones with MiXCR and retained in-frame beta chains. Entries are consolidated by CDR3 protein sequence, retaining the most common genes and DNA. The V and J calls here are based on TCRdb, not the publication. This sample lists roughly 4,200 distinct CDR3 sequences; around 38% were detected once. The ten largest clones take up 2.5% to 3.5% of the sample.

This clonotype has a single count. The specificity of this receptor is unknown. No clone much larger than this one lies a single base away; base qualities are absent. Resting on one read, the evidence is weak. As encoded in the germline V gene, CDR1 is SNHLY while CDR2 is FYNNEI. Its CDR3 holds 13 amino acids, cysteine through phenylalanine. The kept DNA is CDR3 alone, 39 bases in frame from the first base. Between the V and J ends, shortened by 8 bases and 6 bases respectively, the junction contains 15 bases. The donor pool was composed of hundreds of males and around 170 females, all aged roughly 18 to 40 years. Peripheral leukocyte polyA+ RNA was isolated from roughly 150 liters of pooled peripheral blood. A commercial mRNA preparation from normal human peripheral blood leukocytes, pooled from 550 individuals, served as the starting material. General study outcomes and caveats: Usage of TRBV genes spanned from 0.008% to 0.01% for TRBV17 up to roughly 25% for TRBV20-1, while TRBJ usage spanned from 1.5% to 2% for TRBJ2-6 up to roughly 15% for TRBJ2-1. Most clonotypes (about 65% of the roughly 30,000) were supported by a single sequence read, which could in principle inflate apparent diversity. In subsampling, clonotype counts increased linearly with read number, which indicated that sequencing depth was far from saturation. Only about 23,000 (roughly 70%) of the clonotypes could be assigned a unique TRBV gene. Because the RNA was pooled from many donors, population-average clonotype abundance rather than any individual repertoire is reflected in the results. The reported gene usage frequencies may have been skewed by preferential PCR amplification of some TRBV and TRBJ sequences. Among some 30,000 distinct clonotypes, single-copy clonotypes made up roughly three fifths of clonotypes but only around 18% of assemblies. CDR3 beta length ranged from 21 to 81 nucleotides, peaking at 45 nucleotides.

The receptor was isolated from a pool of human donors in good health; the sample was commercial RNA pooled from many donors. Sequencing used commercial RNA from peripheral blood pooled from many donors. The chain was built from TRBV2 and TRBJ2-3, with TRBD2 tentatively as D gene (5 bases match). The CDR3 reads as follows: CASVDGVGDTQYF. The nucleotides read TGTGCCAGCGTGGACGGGGTTGGGGATACGCAGTATTTT.